This T cell receptor beta chain stems from a study of cytomegalovirus exposure and HLA in healthy donors (dated by TCRdb to 2015 to 2018). About the study as a whole: According to an earlier analysis of 587 of the donors, 200 million or so T cells yielded 117 million unique TCR beta sequences and 250 to 350 Gb of sequence data. About 330 gigabases of sequencing data and roughly 80 million unique TCR sequences made up an early release that covered several hundred HLA-typed donors. Among the roughly 370 genotyped donors, 81% belonged to the genetic ancestry cluster associated with self-reported Caucasian donors. The aim of the study was to test whether cataloging public T cell receptors could identify signatures of past pathogen exposure. The study profiled the T cell repertoires of 666 subjects by immunosequencing and related them to cytomegalovirus serostatus. Besides the first cohort of more than 650 subjects, a separate validation cohort made up of 90 to 150 different subjects was used. The study combined high-throughput TCR immunosequencing, statistical association of individual TCRs with disease status, and machine learning to predict cytomegalovirus infection status. In a later analysis, previously published TCR beta repertoires from about 640 donors were re-analyzed and high-resolution HLA genotyping was added so that TCR occurrence patterns could be studied. Rather than using new phenotypic data, the later analysis identified candidate immune exposures from TCR beta sequences and from how often those sequences occurred across donors. In an earlier analysis of about 590 of the donors, high-throughput TCR beta sequencing was used to judge whether each TCR beta V gene segment behaved as functional or pseudogenic. Donor age, sex, ethnicity and CMV serostatus were compiled together with the repertoire data. Genome-wide SNP genotypes for about 55% of the roughly 670 donors were used in a later genetic analysis, which treated that subset as a discovery cohort. Every discovery cohort repertoire had been produced on one sequencing platform. Class I and class II HLA loci were covered by the typing at four-digit resolution. The number of donors typed differed by locus, with roughly 620-630 for A, B, C, DRB1 and DQB1, more than 500 for DQA1, about 610 for DPA1, and over 400 for DPB1. A few DR-DQ haplotypes were handled as single units for association and clustering because linkage in the cohort was strong. On average, roughly 240,000 unique TCR beta nucleotide sequences were sequenced per donor among 350 to 400 genotyped donors of the cohort, with about 19% of those sequences being non-productive.

A note on this clone: Its recognized antigen is unknown. Per-nucleotide qualities are absent, and no much larger clonotype sits a single base away.

In the germline V gene, CDR1 corresponds to MGHDK and CDR2 to SYGVNS. From cysteine to phenylalanine, the CDR3 is 15 amino acids long. Of all the DNA, just the CDR3 is kept, 45 bases in frame from base 1. V is pruned by 3 bases and J by 1 base, leaving 5 bases of the junction without a gene match. Study-wide findings and limitations: Correlated functional status among segregating V segments might be attributable to linkage disequilibrium, but an unknown experimental factor could not be ruled out. Some IMGT-functional V segments, including TRBV6-2 and TRBV6-3, could not be told apart with the 87-base-pair reads, so those segments were excluded. The authors suggested that the approach could potentially be generalized to other disease states and immunological phenotypes. In a later genetic analysis, fewer N-insertions in productive TCRs were reported among donors in an Asian-associated ancestry cluster than the roughly 710-donor mean. A cluster of highly shared sequence variants was judged likely to represent a technical artifact of the sequencing pipeline. A later genetic analysis associated a missense DCLRE1C variant with V-gene and J-gene trimming of TCR beta chains, and an independent cohort replicated the association. In a later analysis, most CMV-associated TCR beta chains were found to appear HLA-restricted, with HLA associations seemingly driven largely by CMV exposure. At a false discovery rate of 0.05, a later analysis linked under 20,000 TCR beta sequences to specific HLA alleles. A further reported finding was that TCR beta sequences accurately predicted the HLA-A and HLA-B alleles for most subjects in the first cohort. Most TCR sequences were seen in very few donors, while some public TCRs were found in many individuals. Sequencing depth was assumed to be roughly uniform across donors in the presence/absence analyses, though that assumption may not hold. Only TCR beta chains were sequenced in this cohort, and the absence of alpha or paired-chain data limited detectable features. A total of roughly 160 TCR beta chains were listed by the study as associated with cytomegalovirus. An earlier analysis of approximately 570 of the donors showed that most TCR beta V segments appeared in productive rearrangements either about 87% or about 30% of the time, which broadly matched IMGT annotations. Because some donors lacked HLA typing at each locus, the association tests relied only on the typed subset. CMV serostatus was the only immune exposure information available for the cohort. Compared with equally common non-associated chains, HLA-associated TCR beta chains in a later analysis were more clonally expanded and had lower generation probabilities. In a later analysis, the rate of TCR association differed among HLA loci, with DRB1 alleles having the most associated TCRs and HLA-C alleles having the fewest. Cytomegalovirus status was reported to be diagnosed by the classifier with high specificity and sensitivity in both the original and validation cohorts. A few of the identified cytomegalovirus-associated TCR beta chains were confirmed in vitro to be specific for cytomegalovirus antigens. A later analysis reported that several top co-occurrence clusters appeared linked to parvovirus B19, influenza, CMV and Epstein-Barr virus. Assigning TCR associations to individual alleles was difficult when HLA alleles, especially DR and DQ, strongly co-occurred. About 17 rarely observed V segments, including chromosome 9 orphons, were excluded from the earlier analysis of a few hundred of the donors because counts were too low.

In total, 666 healthy bone marrow donors made up the cohort. At the time of sampling, all cohort members were nominally healthy, though unrecorded immune exposures were likely present. The donor was CMV seropositive and belonged to the group of 250 to 300 seropositive cohort members. Each donor provided a peripheral blood sample, and peripheral blood mononuclear cells were used for TCR beta sequencing. The Qiagen DNeasy Blood Extraction Kit was used to extract genomic DNA from the blood cell samples. The library was obtained by the immunoSEQ multiplex PCR assay. The multiplex PCR relied on a mix of 60 forward primers for TCR Vbeta segments and 13 reverse primers for TCR Jbeta segments. The CDR3 region of rearranged TCR beta genes was amplified from genomic DNA by a multiplex PCR assay. The amplified TCR beta libraries were sequenced on the Illumina HiSeq System as 87-base-pair reads. As for the authors' bioinformatics: In a later analysis, about 80 million unique TCR beta chains were counted across the approximately 640 repertoires, and about 10 million of these chains were shared by at least two donors. Raw reads were error-corrected and collapsed into unique sequences with a nearest-neighbor algorithm that merged closely related sequences to remove PCR and sequencing errors. Alignment of CDR3 sequences to IMGT reference sequences was used to assign V, D and J gene segments. For a sequence to be retained, a match of at least six nucleotides was required to both a V gene segment and a J gene segment. Rearrangements were called productive when the CDR3 lacked stop codons and stayed in frame with V and J; all others were non-productive. Following IMGT convention, CDR3 was defined as the stretch from the second conserved V-encoded cysteine up to the conserved J-encoded phenylalanine. In an earlier analysis of more than 550 of the donors, sequences lacking an unambiguous match to a single V gene segment were excluded. In an earlier analysis of a few hundred of the donors, a V segment was called functional when productive rearrangements were above 56.7%, and segregating when the standard deviation between donors exceeded 5%. A statistical classification framework was built to diagnose cytomegalovirus status from the catalog of TCR beta chain sequences. V and J gene assignment, in a later analysis, came from comparing TCR nucleotide sequences with IMGT/GENE-DB human TR gene sequences. In a later analysis, CDR3 sequences and most-parsimonious VDJ recombination scenarios were assigned using the TCRdist pipeline. In a later analysis, each TCR beta chain was defined by its CDR3 amino acid sequence together with its V-gene family, and reads without a unique V-gene family were excluded. As a way to deal with suspected cross-contamination and a sequencing artifact, a later analysis dropped approximately 590 nucleotide sequences that were highly shared and had low generation probability. In a later analysis, a clonal expansion index was calculated for each public chain from normalized within-repertoire ranks of inferred template counts. In a later analysis, generation probabilities were computed using a VDJ recombination model fitted to out-of-frame rearrangements, and the results were checked against IGoR. Hypergeometric tests were used in a later analysis to score TCR-TCR, TCR-HLA and TCR-CMV co-occurrence, with a repertoire-size bias correction applied to the TCR pairs. A later analysis estimated false discovery rates by permuting HLA or CMV assignments 20 times. In a later analysis, co-occurring TCRs were grouped using DBSCAN, with TCRdist sequence similarity added in when clustering inside HLA-allele-positive subsets. Repertoires with fewer than 30,000 or more than 120,000 public chains, plus five repertoires with anomalous nucleotide sharing, were excluded from co-occurrence clustering. Drawn from immuneACCESS, this table holds only the in-frame rearrangements with V and J called that TCRdb kept. Clones are partly lost; checked studies trace under half to an unresolved V gene and leave the rest unexplained. Clone size and the V and J calls come from that table; the DNA yielded D and trimming. Across this sample there are approximately 170,000 clones, with approximately 80% seen only once. 6% to 8% of the sample is held by the ten biggest clonotypes.

Sequenced input: PBMCs. This sequence was found in a male donor in good health and CMV-seropositive. The chain is made from TRBV25-1 and TRBJ1-2; 7 nucleotides in the junction match TRBD1. The CDR3 is CASSDSGQINYGYTF. The DNA sequence follows: TGTGCCAGCAGTGACTCGGGACAGATTAACTATGGCTACACCTTC.